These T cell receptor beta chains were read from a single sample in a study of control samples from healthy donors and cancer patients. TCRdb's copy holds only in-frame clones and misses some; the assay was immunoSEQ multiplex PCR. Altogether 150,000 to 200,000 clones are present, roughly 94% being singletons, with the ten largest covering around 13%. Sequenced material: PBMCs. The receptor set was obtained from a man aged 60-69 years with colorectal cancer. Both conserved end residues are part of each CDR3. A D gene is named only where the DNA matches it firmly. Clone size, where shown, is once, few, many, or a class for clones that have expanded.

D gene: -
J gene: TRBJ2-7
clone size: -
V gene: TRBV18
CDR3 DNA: TGTGCCAGCTCGCAAAGCTCCTACGAGCAGTACTTC
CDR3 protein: CASSQSSYEQYF

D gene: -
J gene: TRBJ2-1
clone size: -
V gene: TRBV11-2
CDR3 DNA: TGTGCCAGCAGCCCGATGGGGGGTGAGCAGTTCTTC
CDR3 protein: CASSPMGGEQFF

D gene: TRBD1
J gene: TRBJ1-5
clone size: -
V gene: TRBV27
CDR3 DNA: TGTGCCAGCAGCCGTTTAGGACAGGGGGATCAGCCCCAGCATTTT
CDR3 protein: CASSRLGQGDQPQHF

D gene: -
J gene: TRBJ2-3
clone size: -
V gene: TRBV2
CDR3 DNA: TGTGCCAGCAGCGGTCTAAGCAGGGACGGGCAGTATTTT
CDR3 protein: CASSGLSRDGQYF

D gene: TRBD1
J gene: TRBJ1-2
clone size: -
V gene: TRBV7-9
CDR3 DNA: TGTGCCAGCAGCTTAAGAGGACAGGGTATTGGCTACACCTTC
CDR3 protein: CASSLRGQGIGYTF

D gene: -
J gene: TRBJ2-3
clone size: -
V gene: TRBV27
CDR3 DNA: TGTGCCAGCAGTCCCCAGGGCATAGATACGCAGTATTTT
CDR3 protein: CASSPQGIDTQYF

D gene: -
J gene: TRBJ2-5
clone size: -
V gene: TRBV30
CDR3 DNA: TGTGCCTGGAGGACGGGGGCAGAGACCCAGTACTTC
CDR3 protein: CAWRTGAETQYF

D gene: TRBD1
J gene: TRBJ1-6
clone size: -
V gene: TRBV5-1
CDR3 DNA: TGCGCCAGCAGCCCACAGGGGGCTTTTAATTCACCCCTCCACTTT
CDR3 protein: CASSPQGAFNSPLHF

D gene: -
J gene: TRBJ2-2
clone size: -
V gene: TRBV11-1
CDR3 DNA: TGTGCCAGCAGTCGTAGGTTGGGGACCGGGGAGCTGTTTTTT
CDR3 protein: CASSRRLGTGELFF

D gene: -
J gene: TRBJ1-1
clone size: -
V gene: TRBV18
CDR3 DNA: TGTGCCAGCTCACCGGTCGGGGGGGTGAACACTGAAGCTTTCTTT
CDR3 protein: CASSPVGGVNTEAFF

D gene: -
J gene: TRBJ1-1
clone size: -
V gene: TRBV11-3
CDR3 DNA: TGTGCCAGCAGCTTAATTGGGGGCACTGAAGCTTTCTTT
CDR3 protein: CASSLIGGTEAFF

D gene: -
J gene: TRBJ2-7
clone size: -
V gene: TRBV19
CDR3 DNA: TGTGCCAGTAGTATAGCTGGACGCTCCTACGAGCAGTACTTC
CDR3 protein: CASSIAGRSYEQYF

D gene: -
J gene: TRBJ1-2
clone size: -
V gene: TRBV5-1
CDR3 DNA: TGCGCCAGCAGCTCGACAGGAGATGGCTACACCTTC
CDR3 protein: CASSSTGDGYTF

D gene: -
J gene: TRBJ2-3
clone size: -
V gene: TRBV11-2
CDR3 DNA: TGTGCCAGCAGCTTAGTTGAGGGTAATACGCAGTATTTT
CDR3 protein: CASSLVEGNTQYF

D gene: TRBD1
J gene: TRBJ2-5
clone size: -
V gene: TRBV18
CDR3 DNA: TGTGCCAGCTCACCGACAGGGGATTGGGAGACCCAGTACTTC
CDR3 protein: CASSPTGDWETQYF

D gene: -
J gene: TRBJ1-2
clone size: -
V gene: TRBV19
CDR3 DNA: TGTGCCAGTATAGGGATCTATGGCTACACCTTC
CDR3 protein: CASIGIYGYTF

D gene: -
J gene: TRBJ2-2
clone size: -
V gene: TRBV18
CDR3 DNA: TGTGCCAGCTCACCATTCGAAGATAAGGGGACCGGGGAGCTGTTTTTT
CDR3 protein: CASSPFEDKGTGELFF

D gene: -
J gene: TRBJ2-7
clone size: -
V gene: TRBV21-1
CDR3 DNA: TGTGCCAGCAGCAAAGGTAGGAGGTCCCCTGGCGAGCAGTACTTC
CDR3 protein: CASSKGRRSPGEQYF

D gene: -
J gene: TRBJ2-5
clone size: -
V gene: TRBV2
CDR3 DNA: TGTGCCAGCAGTGGACAGGCCCAAGAGACCCAGTACTTC
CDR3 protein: CASSGQAQETQYF

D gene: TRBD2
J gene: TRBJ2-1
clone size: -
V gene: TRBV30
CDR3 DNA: TGTGCCTGGAGTCCCACTAGCGTAGGACAAAAGTTCTTC
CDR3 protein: CAWSPTSVGQKFF

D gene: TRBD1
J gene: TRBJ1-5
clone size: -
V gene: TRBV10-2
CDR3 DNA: TGCGCCAGCAGTACGACAGGGGGCTACCAGCCCCAGCATTTT
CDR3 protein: CASSTTGGYQPQHF

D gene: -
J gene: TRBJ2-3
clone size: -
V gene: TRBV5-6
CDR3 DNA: TGTGCCAGCAGCTTGATCGGCGGGGGCCCCGGGGATACGCAGTATTTT
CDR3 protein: CASSLIGGGPGDTQYF

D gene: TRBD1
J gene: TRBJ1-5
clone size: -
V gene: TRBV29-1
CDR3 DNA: TGCAGCGTAGCAGGGGGCGAGGGGCAGCCCCAGCATTTT
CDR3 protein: CSVAGGEGQPQHF

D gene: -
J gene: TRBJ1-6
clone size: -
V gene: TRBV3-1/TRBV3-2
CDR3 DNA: TGTGCCAGCAGCCAGGGGGGGTATTCACCCCTCCACTTT
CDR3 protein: CASSQGGYSPLHF

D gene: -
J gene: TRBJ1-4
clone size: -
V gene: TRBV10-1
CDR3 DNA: TGCGCCAGCAGTGAGTCGACCGGGACCGCTAATGAAAAACTGTTTTTT
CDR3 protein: CASSESTGTANEKLFF

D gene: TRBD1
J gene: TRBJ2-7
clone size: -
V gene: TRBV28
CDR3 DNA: TGTGCCAGCACTCTTACAGGGGGCTCCTTTTACGAGCAGTACTTC
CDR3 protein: CASTLTGGSFYEQYF

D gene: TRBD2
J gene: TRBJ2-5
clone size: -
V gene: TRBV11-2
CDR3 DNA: TGTGCCAGCCGGACTAGCGGTGAGACCCAGTACTTC
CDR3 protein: CASRTSGETQYF

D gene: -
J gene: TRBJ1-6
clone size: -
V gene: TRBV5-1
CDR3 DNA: TGCGCCAGCAGCTTGGAGTCGTTAAGAAATAATTCACCCCTCCACTTT
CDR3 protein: CASSLESLRNNSPLHF

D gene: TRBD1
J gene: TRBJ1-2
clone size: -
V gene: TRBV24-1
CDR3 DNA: TGTGCCACCAGCGGGACAGAAGACAACTATGGCTACACCTTC
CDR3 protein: CATSGTEDNYGYTF

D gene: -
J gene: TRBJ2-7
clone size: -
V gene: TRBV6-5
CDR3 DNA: TGTGCCAGCATGGTTGGAGGGCTCTACGAGCAGTACTTC
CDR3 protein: CASMVGGLYEQYF

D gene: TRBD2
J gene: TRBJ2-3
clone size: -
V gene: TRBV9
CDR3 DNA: TGTGCCAGCAGCGTATCTAGCGGCCCCGTTACGCAGTATTTT
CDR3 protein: CASSVSSGPVTQYF

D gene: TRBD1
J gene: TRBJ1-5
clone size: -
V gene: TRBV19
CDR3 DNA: TGTGCCAGTAGTGCTACAGGGGGGAGTCAGCCCCAGCATTTT
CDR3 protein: CASSATGGSQPQHF

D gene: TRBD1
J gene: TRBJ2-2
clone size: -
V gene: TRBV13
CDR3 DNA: TGTGCCAGCAGCTTCCGCAGGGGGCGCGGGACCGGGGAGCTGTTTTTT
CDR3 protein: CASSFRRGRGTGELFF

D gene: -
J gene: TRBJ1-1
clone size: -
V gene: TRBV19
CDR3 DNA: TGTGCCAGTAGGAGCTTTTATGAGAACACTGAAGCTTTCTTT
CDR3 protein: CASRSFYENTEAFF

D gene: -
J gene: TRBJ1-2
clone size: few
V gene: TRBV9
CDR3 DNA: TGTGCCAGCAGCGTAGGGGAGGGGTTGGACTATGGCTACACCTTC
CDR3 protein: CASSVGEGLDYGYTF

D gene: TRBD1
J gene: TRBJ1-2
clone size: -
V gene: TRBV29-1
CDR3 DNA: TGCAGCGTTGCCCTGACAGGGGGCTTCAGCTATGGCTACACCTTC
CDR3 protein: CSVALTGGFSYGYTF

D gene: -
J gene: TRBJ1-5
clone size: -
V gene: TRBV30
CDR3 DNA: TGTGCCTGGAGTGTAAGAGCTGATCAGCCCCAGCATTTT
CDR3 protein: CAWSVRADQPQHF

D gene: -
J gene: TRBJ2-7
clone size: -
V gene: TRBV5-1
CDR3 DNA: TGCGCCAGCAGCCTGGGTTCAGGGGTGGTCTACGAGCAGTACTTC
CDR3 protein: CASSLGSGVVYEQYF

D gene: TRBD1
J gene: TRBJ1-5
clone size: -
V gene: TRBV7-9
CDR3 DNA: TGTGCCAGCAGCTTAGGGCAGGGGGGTCAGCCCCAGCATTTT
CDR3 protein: CASSLGQGGQPQHF

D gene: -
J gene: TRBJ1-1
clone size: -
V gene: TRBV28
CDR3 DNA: TGTGCCAGCAGTTTGACCGCTGAAGCTTTCTTT
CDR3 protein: CASSLTAEAFF

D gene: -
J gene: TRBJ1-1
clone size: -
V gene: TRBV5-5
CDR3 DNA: TGTGCCAGCAGCCCCTGGACCGGGAACACTGAAGCTTTCTTT
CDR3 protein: CASSPWTGNTEAFF

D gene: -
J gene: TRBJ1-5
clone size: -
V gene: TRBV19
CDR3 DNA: TGTGCCAGTAAGGGGGGAAATCAGCCCCAGCATTTT
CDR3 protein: CASKGGNQPQHF

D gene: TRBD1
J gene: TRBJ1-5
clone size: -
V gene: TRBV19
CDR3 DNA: TGTGCCAGTAGTATAGGGGGAGGGGGCCTGAGCAATCAGCCCCAGCATTTT
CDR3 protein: CASSIGGGGLSNQPQHF

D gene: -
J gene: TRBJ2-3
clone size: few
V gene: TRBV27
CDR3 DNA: TGTGCCAGCAGTTCAAGTACAGGGCGAGATACGCAGTATTTT
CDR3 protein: CASSSSTGRDTQYF

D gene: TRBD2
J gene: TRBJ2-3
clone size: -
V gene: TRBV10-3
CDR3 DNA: TGTGCCATCAGTGTAGCGGGGGGGCGAGATACGCAGTATTTT
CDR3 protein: CAISVAGGRDTQYF

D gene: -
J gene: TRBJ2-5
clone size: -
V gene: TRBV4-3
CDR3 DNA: TGCGCCAGCAGCCAAGGCTCAGGAGAAGAGACCCAGTACTTC
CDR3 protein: CASSQGSGEETQYF

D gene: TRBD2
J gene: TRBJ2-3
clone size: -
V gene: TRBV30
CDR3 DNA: TGTGCCTGGAGCAAGGGGACTAGCGGGGTCTGGACAGATACGCAGTATTTT
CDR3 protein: CAWSKGTSGVWTDTQYF

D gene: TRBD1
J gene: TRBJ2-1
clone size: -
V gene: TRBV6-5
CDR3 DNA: TGTGCCAGCAGCCTTGGGGACAGCTCCTACAATGAGCAGTTCTTC
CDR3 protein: CASSLGDSSYNEQFF

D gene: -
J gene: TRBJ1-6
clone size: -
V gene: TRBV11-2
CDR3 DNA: TGTGCCAGCAGCTTATCTGAGAGTGATTCACCCCTCCACTTT
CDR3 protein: CASSLSESDSPLHF

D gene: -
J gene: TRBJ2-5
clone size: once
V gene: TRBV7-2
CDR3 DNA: TGTGCCAGCAGCTTGGTCCTTCAAGAGACCCAGTACTTC
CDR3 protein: CASSLVLQETQYF

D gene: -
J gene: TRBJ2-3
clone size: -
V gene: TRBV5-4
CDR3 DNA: TGTGCCAGCAGCTTGGGCGGAGCTAGCACAGATACGCAGTATTTT
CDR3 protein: CASSLGGASTDTQYF